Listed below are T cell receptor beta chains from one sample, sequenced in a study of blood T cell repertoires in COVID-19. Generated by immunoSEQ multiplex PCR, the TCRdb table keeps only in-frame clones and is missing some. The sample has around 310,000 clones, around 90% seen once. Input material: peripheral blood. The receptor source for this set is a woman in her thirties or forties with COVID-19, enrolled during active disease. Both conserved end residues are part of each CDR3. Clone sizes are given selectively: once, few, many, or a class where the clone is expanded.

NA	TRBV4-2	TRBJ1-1	CASSRAREVNTEAFF
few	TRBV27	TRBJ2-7	CASSLWGPSEQYF
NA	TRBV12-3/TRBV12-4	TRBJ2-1	CASRTSGRDEQFF
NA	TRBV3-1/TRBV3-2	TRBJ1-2	CASSQNPDRSHGYTF
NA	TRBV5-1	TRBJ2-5	CASSAGNMPGETQYF
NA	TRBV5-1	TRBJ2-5	CASSLGLLQETQYF
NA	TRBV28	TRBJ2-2	CASRITGAWYTGELFF
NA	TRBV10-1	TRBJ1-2	CASSEREGLGYGYTF
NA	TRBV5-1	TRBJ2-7	CASSFVDRGGYEQYF
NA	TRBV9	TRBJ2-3	CASSAGQGTDTQYF
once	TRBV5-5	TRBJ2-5	CASSFGQAETQYF
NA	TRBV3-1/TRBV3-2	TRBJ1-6	CASSEWTGSIDNSPLHF
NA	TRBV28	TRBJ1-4	CASSLVGAERGGKLFF
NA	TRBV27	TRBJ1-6	CASSFTTGTGNSPLHF
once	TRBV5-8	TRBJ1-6	CASSHELPGSPLHF
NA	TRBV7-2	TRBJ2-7	CASSYRLQGSYEQYF
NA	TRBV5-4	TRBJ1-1	CASSGQGRLNTEAFF
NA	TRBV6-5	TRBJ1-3	CASRQPFSGNTIYF
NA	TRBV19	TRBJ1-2	CASSRVGANYGYTF
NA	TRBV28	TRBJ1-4	CASSLTGRDEKLFF
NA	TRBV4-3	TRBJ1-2	CASSQGAGISYGYTF
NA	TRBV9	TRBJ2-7	CASSRDTISYEQYF
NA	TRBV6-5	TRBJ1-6	CASSSLRQGNSPLHF
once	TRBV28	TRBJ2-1	CASSPGVNNEQFF
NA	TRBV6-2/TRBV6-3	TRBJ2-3	CASSGQGFGSTDTQYF
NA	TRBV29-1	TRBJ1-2	CSVERREDGYTF
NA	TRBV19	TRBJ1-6	CASSTSTRLHF
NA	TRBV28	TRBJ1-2	CASSRNGHYGYTF
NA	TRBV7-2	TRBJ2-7	CASSLAQGGSYEQYF
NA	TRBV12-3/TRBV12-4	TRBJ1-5	CASWEGLNQPQHF
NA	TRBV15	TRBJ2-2	CATSRLGQSNTGELFF
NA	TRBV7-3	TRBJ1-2	CASSLDRGYGYTF
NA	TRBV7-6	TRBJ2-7	CASSSLWGQGSYEQYF
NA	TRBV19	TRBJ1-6	CASSMRALLESPLHF
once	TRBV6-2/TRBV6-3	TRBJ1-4	CASSAGFFNEKLFF
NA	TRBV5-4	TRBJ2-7	CASSLAGKSSYEQYF
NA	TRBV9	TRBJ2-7	CASSVEGQAYEQYF
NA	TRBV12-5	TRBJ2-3	CASGSGQGKDTQYF
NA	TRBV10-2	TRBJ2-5	CASEGGRAGETQYF
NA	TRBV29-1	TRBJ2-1	CSVRTFQGRYNEQFF
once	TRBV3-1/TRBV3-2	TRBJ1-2	CASSQDNPGGLLNYGYTF
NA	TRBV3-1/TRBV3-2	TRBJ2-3	CASSPSEAGTQYF
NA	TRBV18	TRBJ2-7	CASSPSTGAIYEQYF
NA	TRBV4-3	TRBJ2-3	CASSPTGPSDTQYF
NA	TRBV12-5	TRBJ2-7	CASGLSTGGREQYF
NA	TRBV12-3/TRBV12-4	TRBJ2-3	CASSLPGTDTQYF
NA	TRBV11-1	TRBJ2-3	CASSTRAGPRDTQYF
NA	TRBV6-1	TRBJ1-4	CASSAVRGATNEKLFF
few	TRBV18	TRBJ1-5	CASSPGGNNQPQHF
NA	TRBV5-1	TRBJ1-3	CASSFQAGGNTIYF
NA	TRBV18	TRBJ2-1	CASSPLFGTSDNEQFF